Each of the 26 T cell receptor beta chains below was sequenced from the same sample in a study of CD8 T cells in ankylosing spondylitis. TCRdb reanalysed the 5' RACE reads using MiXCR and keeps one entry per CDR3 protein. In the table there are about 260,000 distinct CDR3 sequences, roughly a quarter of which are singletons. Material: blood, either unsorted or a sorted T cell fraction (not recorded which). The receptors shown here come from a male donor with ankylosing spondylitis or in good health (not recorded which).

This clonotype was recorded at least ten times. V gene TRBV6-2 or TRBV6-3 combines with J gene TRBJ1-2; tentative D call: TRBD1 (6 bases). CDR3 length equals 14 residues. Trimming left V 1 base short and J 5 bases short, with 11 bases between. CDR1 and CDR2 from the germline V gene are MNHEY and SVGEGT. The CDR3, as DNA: TGTGCCAGCAGTTACTTAGGAGGGGGATATGGCTACACCTTC. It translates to CASSYLGGGYGYTF.

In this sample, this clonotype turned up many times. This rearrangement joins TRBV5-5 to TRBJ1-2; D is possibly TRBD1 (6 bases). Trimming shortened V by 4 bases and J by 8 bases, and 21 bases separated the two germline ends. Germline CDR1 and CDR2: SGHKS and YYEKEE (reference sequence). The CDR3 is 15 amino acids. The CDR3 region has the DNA TGTGCCAGCAGCCCGAGCGGCAGGGGAGAGACAGGCTACACCTTC. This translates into CASSPSGRGETGYTF.

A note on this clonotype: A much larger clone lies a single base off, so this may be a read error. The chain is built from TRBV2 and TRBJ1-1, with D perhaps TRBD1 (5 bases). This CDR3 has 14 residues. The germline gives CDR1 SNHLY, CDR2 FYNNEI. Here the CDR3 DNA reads TGTGCCAGCAGTGGCGGGGGTATGAACACTGAAACTTTCTTT. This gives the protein CASSGGGMNTETFF.

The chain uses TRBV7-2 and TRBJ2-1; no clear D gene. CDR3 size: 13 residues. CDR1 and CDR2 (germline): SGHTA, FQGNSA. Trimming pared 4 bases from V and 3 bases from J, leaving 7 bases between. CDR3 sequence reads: CASSYQLYNEQFF. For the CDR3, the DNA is TGTGCCAGCAGCTACCAGCTCTACAATGAGCAGTTCTTC.

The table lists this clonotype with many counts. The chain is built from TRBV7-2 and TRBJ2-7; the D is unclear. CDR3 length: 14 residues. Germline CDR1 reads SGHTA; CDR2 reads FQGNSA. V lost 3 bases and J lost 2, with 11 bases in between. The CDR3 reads CASSFYLETYEQYF. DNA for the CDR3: TGTGCCAGCAGCTTCTATCTCGAGACCTACGAGCAGTACTTC.

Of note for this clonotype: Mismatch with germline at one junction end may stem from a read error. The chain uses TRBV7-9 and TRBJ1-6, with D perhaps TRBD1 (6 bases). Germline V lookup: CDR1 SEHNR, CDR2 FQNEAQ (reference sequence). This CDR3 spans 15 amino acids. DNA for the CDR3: TGTGCCAGCAGGAGTAAACAGGGTCTCGATTCACCCCTCAACTTT. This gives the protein CASRSKQGLDSPLNF.

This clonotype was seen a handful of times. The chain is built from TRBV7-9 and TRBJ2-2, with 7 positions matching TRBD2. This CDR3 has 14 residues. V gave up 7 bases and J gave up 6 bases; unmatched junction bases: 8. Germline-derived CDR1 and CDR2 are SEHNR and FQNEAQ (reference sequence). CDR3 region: CASTAGREPGELFF. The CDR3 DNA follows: TGTGCCAGCACCGCTGGGAGGGAGCCCGGGGAGCTGTTTTTT. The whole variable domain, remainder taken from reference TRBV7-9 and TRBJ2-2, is DTGVSQNPRHKITKRGQNVTFRCDPISEHNRLYWYRQTLGQGPEFLTYFQNEAQLEKSRLLSDRFSAERPKGSFSTLEIQRTEQGDSAMYLCASTAGREPGELFFGEGSRLTVL.

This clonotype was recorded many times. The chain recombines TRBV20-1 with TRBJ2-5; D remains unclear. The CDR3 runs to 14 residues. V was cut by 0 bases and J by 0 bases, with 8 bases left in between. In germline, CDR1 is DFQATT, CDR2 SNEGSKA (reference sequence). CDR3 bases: TGCAGTGCTAGAGATCCTGTAAACCAAGAGACCCAGTACTTC. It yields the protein CSARDPVNQETQYF.

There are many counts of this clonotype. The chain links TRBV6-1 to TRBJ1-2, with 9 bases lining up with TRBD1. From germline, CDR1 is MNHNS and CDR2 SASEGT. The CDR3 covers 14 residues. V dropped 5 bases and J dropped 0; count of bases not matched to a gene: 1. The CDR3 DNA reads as TGTGCCAGCAGTCGGGACAGGGCTAACTATGGCTACACCTTC. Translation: CASSRDRANYGYTF.

DNA for the CDR3: TGCAGTGCTAGAGGCAGAGGACTAGCCAATCAAGAGACCCAGTACTTC. Translated, it gives CSARGRGLANQETQYF. The rearrangement uses TRBV20-1 and TRBJ2-5; 8 bases map to TRBD2. Per germline, CDR1 DFQATT and CDR2 SNEGSKA (reference sequence). V was clipped by 1 base and J by 2 bases; unmatched bases: 9. The CDR3 extends over 16 amino acids.

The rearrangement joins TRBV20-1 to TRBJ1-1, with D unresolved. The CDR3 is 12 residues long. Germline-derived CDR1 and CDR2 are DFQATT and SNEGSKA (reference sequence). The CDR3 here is CLGGQMNTEAFF. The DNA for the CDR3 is TGCCTAGGCGGTCAGATGAACACTGAAGCTTTCTTT.

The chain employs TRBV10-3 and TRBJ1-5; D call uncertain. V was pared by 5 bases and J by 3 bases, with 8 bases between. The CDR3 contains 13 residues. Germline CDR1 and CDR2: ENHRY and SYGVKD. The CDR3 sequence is CAISREPNQPQHF. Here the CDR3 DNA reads TGTGCCATCAGTAGGGAGCCCAATCAGCCCCAGCATTTT.

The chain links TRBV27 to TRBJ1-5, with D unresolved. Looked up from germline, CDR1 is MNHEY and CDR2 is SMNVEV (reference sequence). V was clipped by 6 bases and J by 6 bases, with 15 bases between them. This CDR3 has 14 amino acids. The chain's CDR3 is CASRPQLGGQPQHF. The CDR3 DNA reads TGTGCCAGCAGGCCGCAGTTAGGAGGTCAGCCCCAGCATTTT.

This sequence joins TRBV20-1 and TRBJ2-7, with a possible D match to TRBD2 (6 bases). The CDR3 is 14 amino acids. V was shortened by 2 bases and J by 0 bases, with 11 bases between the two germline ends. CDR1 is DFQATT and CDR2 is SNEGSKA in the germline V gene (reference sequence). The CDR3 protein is CSARSQRASYEQYF. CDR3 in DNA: TGCAGTGCTAGAAGCCAGCGGGCCTCCTACGAGCAGTACTTC.

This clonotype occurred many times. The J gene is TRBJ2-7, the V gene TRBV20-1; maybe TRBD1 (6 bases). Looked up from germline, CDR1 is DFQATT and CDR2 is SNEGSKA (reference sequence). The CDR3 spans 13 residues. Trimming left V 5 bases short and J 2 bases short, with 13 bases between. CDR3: CSAYRTETYEQYF. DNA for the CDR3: TGCAGTGCTTACCGGACAGAAACCTACGAGCAGTACTTC.

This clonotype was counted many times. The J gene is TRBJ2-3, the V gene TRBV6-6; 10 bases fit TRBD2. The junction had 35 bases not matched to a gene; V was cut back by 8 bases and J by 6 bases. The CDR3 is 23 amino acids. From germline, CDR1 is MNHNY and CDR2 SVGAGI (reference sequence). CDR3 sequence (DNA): TGTGCCAGCTCTAACTTAGACCTGGACAGGACGAACAAACCGGGACTAGCGTCTGATACGCAGTATTTT. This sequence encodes CASSNLDLDRTNKPGLASDTQYF.

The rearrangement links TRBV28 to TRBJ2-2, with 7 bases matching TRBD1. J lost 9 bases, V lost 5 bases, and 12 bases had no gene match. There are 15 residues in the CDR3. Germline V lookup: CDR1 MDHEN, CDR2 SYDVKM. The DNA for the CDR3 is TGTGCCAGCAGTCCCGGGACAGCCCCTTCCCGGGAGCTGTTTTTT. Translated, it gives CASSPGTAPSRELFF.

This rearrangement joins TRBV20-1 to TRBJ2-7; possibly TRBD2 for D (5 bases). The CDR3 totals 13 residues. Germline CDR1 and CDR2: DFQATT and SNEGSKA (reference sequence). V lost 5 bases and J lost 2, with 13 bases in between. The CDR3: CSASPSTTYEQYF. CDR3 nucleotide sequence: TGCAGTGCTTCCCCTAGCACCACCTACGAGCAGTACTTC.

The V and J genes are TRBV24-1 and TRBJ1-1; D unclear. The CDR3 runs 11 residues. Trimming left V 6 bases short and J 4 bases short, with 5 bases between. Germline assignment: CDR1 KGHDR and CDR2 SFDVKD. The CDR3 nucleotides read TGTGCCACCAGTTCGAGCACTGAAGCTTTCTTT. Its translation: CATSSSTEAFF.

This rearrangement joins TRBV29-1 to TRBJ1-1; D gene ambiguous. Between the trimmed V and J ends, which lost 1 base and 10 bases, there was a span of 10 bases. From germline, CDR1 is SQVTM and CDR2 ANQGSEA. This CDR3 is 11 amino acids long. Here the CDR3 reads CSVEGELGAFF. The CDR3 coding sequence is TGCAGCGTTGAAGGCGAACTTGGAGCTTTCTTT.

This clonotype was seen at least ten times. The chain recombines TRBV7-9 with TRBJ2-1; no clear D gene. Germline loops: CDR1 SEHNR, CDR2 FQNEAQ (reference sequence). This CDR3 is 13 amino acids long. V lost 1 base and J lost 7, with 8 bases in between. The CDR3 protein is CASSLVFGNEQFF. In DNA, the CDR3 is TGTGCCAGCAGCTTAGTGTTCGGGAATGAGCAGTTCTTC.

Written as DNA, the CDR3 is TGTGCCAGCAGTTTCGGCAGGGGGTCTGCGGATACGCAGTATTTT. Residues: CASSFGRGSADTQYF. The V call is TRBV12-3 or TRBV12-4, the J call TRBJ2-3, with 7 bases lining up with TRBD1. After removal of 3 bases from V and 6 bases from J, the junction contained 9 bases not matched to a gene. This CDR3 has 15 residues.

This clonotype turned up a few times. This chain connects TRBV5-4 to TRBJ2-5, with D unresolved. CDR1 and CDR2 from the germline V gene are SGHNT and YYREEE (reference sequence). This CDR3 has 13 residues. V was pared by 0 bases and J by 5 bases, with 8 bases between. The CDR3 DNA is TGTGCCAGCAGCTTGGGCTACGGCGAGACCCAGTACTTC. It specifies CASSLGYGETQYF.

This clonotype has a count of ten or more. CDR3 coding DNA: TGTGCCGGATCCCCCGGCCAGCGAGGGGCCAAAAACATTCAGTACTTC. Protein sequence: CAGSPGQRGAKNIQYF. The gene calls are TRBV6-1 and TRBJ2-4; maybe TRBD2 (5 bases). The length of the CDR3 is 16 residues. The V end was cut by 11 bases, the J end by 1 base, with 21 bases between. CDR1 is MNHNS, CDR2 SASEGT, per germline.

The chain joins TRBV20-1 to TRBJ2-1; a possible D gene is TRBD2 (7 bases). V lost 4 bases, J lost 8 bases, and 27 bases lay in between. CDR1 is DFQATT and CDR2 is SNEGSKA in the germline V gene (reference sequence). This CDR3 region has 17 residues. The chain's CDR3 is CSAKIFGGRLASHEQFF. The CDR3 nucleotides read TGCAGTGCTAAAATCTTCGGGGGGCGGCTAGCTAGCCATGAGCAGTTCTTC.

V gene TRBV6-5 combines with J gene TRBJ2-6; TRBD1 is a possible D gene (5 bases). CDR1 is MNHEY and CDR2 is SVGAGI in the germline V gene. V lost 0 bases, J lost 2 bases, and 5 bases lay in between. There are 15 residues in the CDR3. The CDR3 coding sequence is TGTGCCAGCAGTTACTCAGGGGCTGGGGCCAACGTCCTGACTTTC. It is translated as CASSYSGAGANVLTF.